This TCR beta chain was retrieved from a study of shared clonotypes between healthy human individuals. The germline V gene encodes CDR1 LNHDA and CDR2 SQIVND (reference sequence). V dropped 5 bases and J dropped 4 bases, with 7 bases sitting between them. The CDR3 is 12 amino acids. DNA at 150 to 200 ng, 25,000 to 35,000 T cell genomes, went into sorted-subset replicate PCRs. The protocol was immunoSEQ multiplex PCR, while the TCRdb copy is restricted to in-frame clones and leaves out a portion. This table has around 2.5 million clones, under 95% appearing once. Material for sequencing was naive CD4+ T cells from PBMCs. The subset: CD45RA+ positively selected. The TCR was taken from a man between 18 and 29 years old in good health. Some clones in this sample may be carry-over from other donors' samples. V is TRBV19 and J is TRBJ2-3, with D possibly called TRBD1 or TRBD2 (5 bases each). CDR3 DNA: TGTGCCAGTAGTGTGGGGGCAGATACGCAGTATTTT. Residues: CASSVGADTQYF. The entire variable domain, with the rest obtained from reference TRBV19 and TRBJ2-3, is as follows: DGGITQSPKYLFRKEGQNVTLSCEQNLNHDAMYWYRQDPGQGLRLIYYSQIVNDFQKGDIAEGYSVSREKKESFPLTVTSAQKNPTAFYLCASSVGADTQYFGPGTRLTVL.